This entry concerns a single TCR beta chain. Its target is unknown. PCR amplification relied on 60 Vbeta primers (plus 13 Jbeta primers). Sequencing used immunoSEQ multiplex PCR; TCRdb keeps in-frame clones, though not all of them. Here the sample spans about 130,000 clones, about 80% being singletons. The record originates from a study of cytomegalovirus exposure and HLA in healthy donors. The study's findings and limits: Later analysis indicated greater clonal expansion among HLA-associated TCR beta chains than among equally common other chains. Among the most significant clusters, several appeared linked to common viral pathogens in a later analysis.

Germline CDR1 is MNHEY and CDR2 is SVGAGI. V dropped 5 bases and J dropped 3 bases, with 14 bases sitting between them. The CDR3 is 14 residues long. Sequenced sample: PBMCs. This receptor was obtained from a woman aged 50 to 60 in good health and CMV-seronegative. V usage is TRBV6-5 and J usage is TRBJ2-7, with a possible D match to TRBD1 (6 bases). The CDR3 region is CASSRNRVSYEQYF. Written as DNA, the CDR3 is TGTGCCAGCAGTAGAAACAGGGTGAGCTACGAGCAGTACTTC.